The 27 T cell receptor beta chains presented below share a single source sample, sequenced in a study of cytomegalovirus exposure and HLA in healthy donors. Use of 60 Vbeta and 13 Jbeta primers characterized the PCR. The repertoire was sequenced with immunoSEQ multiplex PCR; TCRdb's copy has only in-frame clones and lacks some. The table has some 160,000 clones, approximately 79% seen once. Sequenced material: PBMCs. These receptor sequences come from a woman aged 40-49 years in good health and CMV-seronegative.

V gene TRBV7-9 combines with J gene TRBJ2-1; 9 bases are a match to TRBD2. This CDR3 region has 17 residues. CDR1 and CDR2 from the germline V gene are SEHNR and FQNEAQ (reference sequence). Losses at the gene ends were 3 bases for V and 9 bases for J; bases not matched to a gene: 15. The DNA for the CDR3 is TGTGCCAGCAGCTTTCCCCGCGGAGCTAGCGGGGCACCTGAGCAGTTCTTC. Translating gives CASSFPRGASGAPEQFF.

The chain employs TRBV19 and TRBJ2-5; 7 nucleotides line up with TRBD1. The V and J ends lost 3 bases and 7 bases, in that order; junction bases with no gene match: 8. The V gene's germline CDR1 is LNHDA and CDR2 SQIVND (reference sequence). The CDR3 is made up of 14 amino acids. CDR3 residues: CASSMIGGAGTQYF. The CDR3, as DNA: TGTGCCAGTAGTATGATAGGGGGCGCGGGGACCCAGTACTTC. Using reference TRBV19 and TRBJ2-5 for the parts outside the CDR3, the full variable domain is DGGITQSPKYLFRKEGQNVTLSCEQNLNHDAMYWYRQDPGQGLRLIYYSQIVNDFQKGDIAEGYSVSREKKESFPLTVTSAQKNPTAFYLCASSMIGGAGTQYFGPGTRLLVL.

Only one count was recorded for this clone. DNA for the CDR3: TGTGCCAGCAGCTTACTAACTACTAGGAATGAGCAGTTCTTC. As protein: CASSLLTTRNEQFF. The chain couples TRBV6-5 to TRBJ2-1; D is perhaps TRBD2 (5 bases). Trimming removed 6 bases from V and 7 bases from J, with 16 bases in between. The germline V gene has CDR1 MNHEY and CDR2 SVGAGI. This CDR3 is 14 amino acids long.

The chain carries TRBV5-1 and TRBJ1-2; 7 bases fit TRBD1. The CDR3 runs 15 residues. Germline CDR1 SGHRS, CDR2 YFSETQ. After removal of 0 bases from V and 2 bases from J, the junction contained 4 bases not matched to a gene. CDR3: CASSLAGGSNYGYTF. The CDR3 DNA sequence: TGCGCCAGCAGCTTGGCAGGGGGATCCAACTATGGCTACACCTTC. Supplemented by reference TRBV5-1 and TRBJ1-2, the full variable domain reads KAGVTQTPRYLIKTRGQQVTLSCSPISGHRSVSWYQQTPGQGLQFLFEYFSETQRNKGNFPGRFSGRQFSNSRSEMNVSTLELGDSALYLCASSLAGGSNYGYTFGSGTRLTVV.

The gene calls are TRBV7-2 and TRBJ2-1, with D perhaps TRBD2 (5 bases). This CDR3 has 15 amino acids. V lost 5 bases, J lost 10 bases, and 21 bases lay in between. The germline V gene encodes CDR1 SGHTA and CDR2 FQGNSA. The CDR3 is CASSERGLTGVEQFF. In nucleotides, the CDR3 is TGTGCCAGCAGCGAAAGAGGCCTCACCGGGGTGGAGCAGTTCTTC.

This rearrangement joins TRBV27 to TRBJ2-7, with D hard to call. The CDR3 covers 14 residues. Germline values: CDR1 MNHEY, CDR2 SMNVEV (reference sequence). The V and J ends lost 6 bases and 5 bases respectively, with 17 bases between them. CDR3: CASSLVGVPHEQYF. CDR3 sequence (DNA): TGTGCCAGCAGCCTTGTAGGAGTCCCCCACGAGCAGTACTTC.

The chain links TRBV7-9 to TRBJ1-2, with 10 bases lining up with TRBD1. J lost 0 bases, V lost 6 bases, and 7 bases had no gene match. The length of the CDR3 is 16 residues. Germline assignment: CDR1 SEHNR and CDR2 FQNEAQ (reference sequence). This CDR3 reads CASRYRDRGANYGYTF. For the CDR3, the DNA is TGTGCCAGCAGATATAGGGACAGGGGAGCTAACTATGGCTACACCTTC.

This chain connects TRBV7-9 to TRBJ1-6; D call uncertain. CDR3 size: 13 residues. V dropped 5 bases and J dropped 0 bases, with 2 bases sitting between them. Germline V gene lookup returns CDR1 SEHNR and CDR2 FQNEAQ (reference sequence). CDR3 sequence (DNA): TGTGCCAGCAGCCTCTCCTATAATTCACCCCTCCACTTT. Residues: CASSLSYNSPLHF.

The chain links TRBV27 to TRBJ2-7, with 7 bases identical to TRBD1. Looked up from germline, CDR1 is MNHEY and CDR2 is SMNVEV (reference sequence). This CDR3 comprises 13 residues. The ends lost 4 bases at V and 2 bases at J; junction bases unmatched: 2. CDR3 sequence reads: CASSWDSTYEQYF. CDR3 nucleotide sequence: TGTGCCAGCAGTTGGGACAGCACCTACGAGCAGTACTTC.

This clone appeared a single time. The CDR3 loop reads CASSFNTDAALTF. CDR3 sequence (DNA): TGTGCCAGCAGCTTCAACACCGACGCGGCATTGACCTTC. This chain connects TRBV13 to TRBJ1-2, with D unresolved. V was shortened by 3 bases and J by 14 bases, with 19 bases between the two germline ends. The CDR3 is 13 amino acids. From germline, CDR1 is PRHDT and CDR2 FYEKMQ (reference sequence).

The genes are TRBV7-9 and TRBJ1-2; D is uncertain. V lost 4 bases, J lost 3 bases, and 15 bases lay in between. There are 15 residues in the CDR3. Germline V lookup: CDR1 SEHNR, CDR2 FQNEAQ (reference sequence). This CDR3 reads CASSSPWADDYGYTF. CDR3 coding DNA: TGTGCCAGCAGCTCCCCGTGGGCCGATGACTATGGCTACACCTTC.

The chain links TRBV2 to TRBJ2-1; TRBD2 matches 9 bases. Germline CDR1 and CDR2: SNHLY and FYNNEI. The V gene end was trimmed by 5 bases and the J gene end by 8 bases; junction bases not matched to a gene: 10. The CDR3 has 15 residues. The CDR3 reads CASSQSGGPRDEQFF. CDR3 in DNA: TGTGCCAGCAGTCAGAGCGGGGGGCCCAGGGATGAGCAGTTCTTC.

This rearrangement joins TRBV25-1 to TRBJ1-1, with D tentatively TRBD1 (5 bases). The CDR3 loop spans 14 amino acids. Trimming shortened V by 3 bases and J by 3 bases, and 11 bases separated the two germline ends. Germline V gene sequence: CDR1 MGHDK, CDR2 SYGVNS. CDR3 protein: CASSETESYTEAFF. The CDR3 nucleotides are TGTGCCAGCAGTGAGACAGAATCTTACACTGAAGCTTTCTTT.

The V and J genes are TRBV7-9 and TRBJ2-1, with D tentatively TRBD1 (6 bases). The germline V gene encodes CDR1 SEHNR and CDR2 FQNEAQ (reference sequence). This CDR3 region has 14 residues. Trimming removed 5 bases at V and 9 bases at J, with 17 bases between. Here the CDR3 DNA reads TGTGCCAGCAGCGCCCAAACAGGGTTCGGTGAGCAGTTCTTC. This sequence encodes CASSAQTGFGEQFF.

V and J are TRBV7-8 and TRBJ2-2; D is unresolved. CDR1 is SGHVS and CDR2 is FQNEAQ in the germline V gene. This CDR3 is built from 15 residues. With 2 bases removed from V and 1 base from J, the gap between germline ends came to 8 bases. DNA of the CDR3: TGTGCCAGCAGCTTAACTTCAGGGAACACCGGGGAGCTGTTTTTT. Protein: CASSLTSGNTGELFF.

The chain couples TRBV5-1 to TRBJ2-5; TRBD1 matches 9 bases. Germline CDR1 reads SGHRS; CDR2 reads YFSETQ. V shed 0 bases, J shed 4 bases, and the junction held 13 bases outside the gene matches. This CDR3 has 18 amino acids. The CDR3 reads CASSLGIITGGARETQYF. In DNA, the CDR3 is TGCGCCAGCAGCTTGGGGATAATCACAGGGGGCGCCAGAGAGACCCAGTACTTC.

This rearrangement joins TRBV7-8 to TRBJ1-1, with TRBD1 as a possible D gene (5 bases). Germline V gene lookup returns CDR1 SGHVS and CDR2 FQNEAQ. The germline V and J ends were trimmed by 5 bases and 4 bases, with 14 bases remaining between them. This CDR3 contains 14 residues. In DNA, the CDR3 is TGTGCCAGCAGCCCCGGGACTCCGACCACTGAAGCTTTCTTT. Amino acids: CASSPGTPTTEAFF.

This clone was seen a handful of times. The chain combines TRBV7-8 with TRBJ1-5; D gene ambiguous. Trimming pared 0 bases from V and 4 bases from J, leaving 4 bases between. The CDR3 is 13 amino acids. Germline V gene data show CDR1 as SGHVS and CDR2 as FQNEAQ. The CDR3 nucleotides read TGTGCCAGCAGCTTAGCCCTGAATCAGCCCCAGCATTTT. Protein: CASSLALNQPQHF.

This clone was observed a handful of times. CDR3 sequence reads: CASTQGQGQNEQFF. The CDR3 DNA sequence: TGTGCCAGCACCCAGGGACAGGGGCAGAATGAGCAGTTCTTC. The J gene is TRBJ2-1, the V gene TRBV6-5, with 10 positions matching TRBD1. The CDR3 has 14 amino acids. CDR1 is MNHEY and CDR2 is SVGAGI in the germline V gene. Germline trimming cut 7 bases from V and 7 bases from J; bases unmatched to any gene: 7.

This clone was seen a handful of times. The rearrangement links TRBV28 to TRBJ1-1; 7 positions agree with TRBD1. The CDR3 is made up of 14 amino acids. The germline gives CDR1 MDHEN, CDR2 SYDVKM. Unmatched junction bases numbered 9, after V lost 7 bases and J lost 4 bases. CDR3 protein: CASIKQGSVTEAFF. The DNA for the CDR3 is TGTGCCAGCATCAAACAGGGGTCTGTCACTGAAGCTTTCTTT.

This clone was observed at least ten times. This same CDR3 is encoded by further DNA sequences in the sample. This chain uses TRBV5-1 with TRBJ1-1; a possible D gene is TRBD1 (5 bases). Trimming left V 0 bases short and J 3 bases short, with 12 bases between. Germline V gene data show CDR1 as SGHRS and CDR2 as YFSETQ. This CDR3 is 15 amino acids long. DNA of the CDR3: TGCGCCAGCAGCTTGGCCGCGGGGGAGTACACTGAAGCTTTCTTT. As protein: CASSLAAGEYTEAFF.

This clone was picked up a small number of times. The chain employs TRBV5-1 and TRBJ1-5; 8 positions agree with TRBD1. The CDR3 runs 14 residues. Germline V gene lookup returns CDR1 SGHRS and CDR2 YFSETQ. V lost 1 base and J lost 6; bases outside the gene matches: 3. The CDR3 DNA reads TGCGCCAGCAGCTTGTCAGGGGGCAGTCAGCCCCAGCATTTT. Amino acids: CASSLSGGSQPQHF.

The rearrangement joins TRBV6-1 to TRBJ2-1; 8 bases agree with TRBD2. The CDR3 extends over 17 amino acids. The trim removed 2 bases at V and 6 bases at J, leaving 12 bases unmatched. Per the germline V gene, CDR1 is MNHNS and CDR2 is SASEGT. CDR3 residues: CASSEWSSGSGVNEQFF. The DNA of the CDR3 is TGTGCCAGCAGTGAATGGTCTAGCGGGTCTGGGGTCAATGAGCAGTTCTTC.

The rearrangement uses TRBV18 and TRBJ1-4, with 7 bases identical to TRBD1. Germline-derived CDR1 and CDR2 are KGHSH and LQKENI. This CDR3 is 15 amino acids long. The V and J ends lost 4 bases and 5 bases, in that order; junction bases with no gene match: 7. The CDR3 protein is CASSRGRGENEKLFF. The CDR3 coding sequence is TGTGCCAGCTCACGAGGCAGGGGGGAGAATGAAAAACTGTTTTTT.

The CDR3 nucleotides are TGTGCTTCCAGCTACGCAGGGACTATTGCCAATCAGCCCCAGCATTTT. Residues: CASSYAGTIANQPQHF. The J gene is TRBJ1-5, the V gene TRBV27; D perhaps matches TRBD1 (5 bases). Germline CDR1 is MNHEY and CDR2 is SMNVEV (reference sequence). The CDR3 sequence is 16 residues long.

The V gene is TRBV27, the J gene TRBJ2-7; unclear D gene. The V gene lost 3 bases and the J gene lost 0 bases, with 9 bases spanning the gap. The germline V gene has CDR1 MNHEY and CDR2 SMNVEV (reference sequence). This CDR3 is built from 14 residues. The CDR3 DNA reads as TGTGCCAGCAGTTTGGCAACCACCTCCTACGAGCAGTACTTC. Amino acid sequence: CASSLATTSYEQYF.

This rearrangement joins TRBV28 to TRBJ2-2; possible D gene TRBD2, 5 bases. The germline CDR1 and CDR2 sequences are MDHEN and SYDVKM. Trimming took 7 bases from V and 5 from J, leaving 8 bases between them. This CDR3 spans 12 amino acids. The CDR3 is CASTPGTGELFF. In DNA, the CDR3 is TGTGCCAGCACCCCGGGGACCGGGGAGCTGTTTTTT.